This T cell receptor beta chain appears in the sequencing data of a study of cytomegalovirus exposure and HLA in healthy donors. Study in general: The Caucasian-associated ancestry cluster held over 80% of around 380 genotyped donors.

The length of the CDR3 is 15 residues. J was trimmed by 6 bases and V by 6 bases; bases with no gene match: 14. Germline values: CDR1 LNHDA, CDR2 SQIVND (reference sequence). Concerning this clone: Its antigen is not identified.

60 Vbeta and 13 Jbeta primers were used in PCR. The data were produced by immunoSEQ multiplex PCR, yet TCRdb's version contains in-frame clones alone and is incomplete. The sample carries some 150,000 clones, roughly three quarters recorded once. Study observations and caveats: Rarity held for most TCR sequences, but there were some public TCRs that occurred in many donors. Per published accounts, TCR beta sequences correctly predicted the HLA-A and HLA-B alleles of most subjects.

Specimen: PBMCs. The origin of this receptor is a woman aged 40-49 years in good health and CMV-seronegative. The chain carries TRBV19 and TRBJ2-7, with TRBD2 matching 7 bases. The CDR3: CASSNGLGPTSEQYF. The CDR3 nucleotides are TGTGCCAGTAGCAATGGACTAGGCCCAACATCCGAGCAGTACTTC. The variable domain in full, with the rest retrieved from reference TRBV19 and TRBJ2-7, is DGGITQSPKYLFRKEGQNVTLSCEQNLNHDAMYWYRQDPGQGLRLIYYSQIVNDFQKGDIAEGYSVSREKKESFPLTVTSAQKNPTAFYLCASSNGLGPTSEQYFGPGTRLTVT.